Listed below are T cell receptor beta chains from one sample, sequenced in a study of blood T cell repertoires in COVID-19. Libraries were prepared by immunoSEQ multiplex PCR; TCRdb keeps only in-frame clonotypes and omits some of them. The data show about 260,000 clones, with 70% to 90% seen just once and under 2% held by the top ten. Sample: peripheral blood. Receptor source: a man aged 25-40 years with active or convalescent COVID-19. Each CDR3 is given with its conserved first and last residue. D genes are given only for firm matches. The size field is filled for only some rows; it gives once, few, many or a size class.

j_gene	len	abundance	v_gene	d_gene	CDR3nt	CDR3aa
TRBJ1-1	13	-	TRBV7-2	-	TGTGCCAGCAGTATGGAGGTGGGCACTGAAGCTTTCTTT	CASSMEVGTEAFF
TRBJ2-1	13	-	TRBV3-1/TRBV3-2	-	TGTGCCAGCAGCCCCATGCCGGGGAGGCAGCAGTTCTTC	CASSPMPGRQQFF
TRBJ2-1	13	-	TRBV18	-	TGTGCCAGCTCACCAGTCAGGGACAATGAGCAGTTCTTC	CASSPVRDNEQFF
TRBJ1-4	16	-	TRBV10-3	-	TGTGCCATCAGTGACTCGGTTGGGGGCGAGGGTGAAAAACTGTTTTTT	CAISDSVGGEGEKLFF
TRBJ1-2	14	-	TRBV28	TRBD1	TGTGCCAGCAGTTCGGACAGGGGGGACTATGGCTACACCTTC	CASSSDRGDYGYTF
TRBJ1-4	16	-	TRBV9	TRBD1	TGTGCCAGCAGCGAGGGTACACAGGGGGTGGGCGAAAAACTGTTTTTT	CASSEGTQGVGEKLFF
TRBJ2-6	19	-	TRBV5-1	TRBD1	TGCGCCAGCAGCAGAGATCCAGGGGGCAGTAACTCTGGGGCCAACGTCCTGACTTTC	CASSRDPGGSNSGANVLTF
TRBJ1-5	14	-	TRBV30	TRBD1	TGTGCCTGGAGTTCGTCAACAGGGGATCAGCCCCAGCATTTT	CAWSSSTGDQPQHF
TRBJ1-2	12	-	TRBV30	-	TGTGCCTGGAGTGTATCGGACTATGGCTACACCTTC	CAWSVSDYGYTF
TRBJ2-2	14	-	TRBV6-1	-	TGTGCCAGCAGGTCCGACACCGGGGCCGGGGAGCTGTTTTTT	CASRSDTGAGELFF
TRBJ2-5	14	-	TRBV13	-	TGTGCCAGCAGCTTCGGAACAGGGTGGGAGACCCAGTACTTC	CASSFGTGWETQYF
TRBJ2-1	13	-	TRBV29-1	TRBD1	TGCAGCGTCGAGGGGACAGACTACAATGAGCAGTTCTTC	CSVEGTDYNEQFF
TRBJ1-1	16	-	TRBV5-1	TRBD1	TGCGCCAGCAGCTTTAACAACCAAACAGGGGTCACTGAAGCTTTCTTT	CASSFNNQTGVTEAFF
TRBJ2-7	14	once	TRBV2	-	TGTGCCAGCAGTGTGGATAGCTTCTCCTACGAGCAGTACTTC	CASSVDSFSYEQYF
TRBJ1-2	18	-	TRBV29-1	TRBD1	TGCAGCGTTGAAGAATTCAGGGCAGGGGGACGTGGCTACTATGGCTACACCTTC	CSVEEFRAGGRGYYGYTF
TRBJ2-5	16	-	TRBV4-2	-	TGTGCCAGCAGCCTAGACGGGGGGCCGAACCAAGAGACCCAGTACTTC	CASSLDGGPNQETQYF
TRBJ1-2	18	-	TRBV11-2	TRBD1	TGTGCCAGCAGCTGGATCTTAGGGTCAGGGGGTGTCGAGTATGGCTACACCTTC	CASSWILGSGGVEYGYTF
TRBJ2-3	15	once	TRBV9	TRBD1	TGTGCCAGCAGCGTCCCAGGGGGCGGCACAGATACGCAGTATTTT	CASSVPGGGTDTQYF
TRBJ2-1	14	once	TRBV7-6	-	TGTGCCAGCAGCTTATCGACAGATTACAATGAGCAGTTCTTC	CASSLSTDYNEQFF
TRBJ1-2	15	few	TRBV6-1	TRBD1	TGTGCCAGCAGTGAGATGGGACAGGCCCCATATGGCTACACCTTC	CASSEMGQAPYGYTF
TRBJ2-1	17	-	TRBV11-2	-	TGTGCCAGCAGCTTAGATGGATGGAGGAGGACCTACAATGAGCAGTTCTTC	CASSLDGWRRTYNEQFF
TRBJ2-5	14	-	TRBV19	TRBD1	TGTGCCAGTAGTACGGACAGGGGCCGGGAGACCCAGTACTTC	CASSTDRGRETQYF
TRBJ1-1	16	-	TRBV4-1	-	TGCGCCAGCAGCCAATCCCAGGGTTTCGCATACTCTGAAGCTTTCTTT	CASSQSQGFAYSEAFF
TRBJ1-1	14	-	TRBV19	-	TGTGCCAGTAGTATCCTGGGAGGAGGGTCGGAAGCTTTCTTT	CASSILGGGSEAFF
TRBJ2-7	13	-	TRBV7-9	TRBD2	TGTGCCAGCAGCCCGGGAGGGGCCTACGAGCAGTACTTC	CASSPGGAYEQYF
TRBJ1-1	14	-	TRBV7-9	-	TGTGCCAGCAGCTTAACAGGGACCAACACTGAAGCTTTCTTT	CASSLTGTNTEAFF
TRBJ2-5	14	-	TRBV20-1	TRBD2	TGCAGTGCTAGTTCTAGCGGGAGAAAAGAGACCCAGTACTTC	CSASSSGRKETQYF
TRBJ1-5	14	-	TRBV6-4	-	TGTGCCAGCAGTGAGAGCTACAGCAATCAGCCCCAGCATTTT	CASSESYSNQPQHF
TRBJ1-1	13	-	TRBV5-1	-	TGCGCCAGCAGCACAGGACAGACCACTGAAGCTTTCTTT	CASSTGQTTEAFF
TRBJ1-2	14	-	TRBV27	-	TGTGCCAGCAGTTCCCCGAGCCTGACTACAGGCTACACCTTC	CASSSPSLTTGYTF
TRBJ2-7	16	once	TRBV27	TRBD1	TGTGCCAGCAGTCCAGACCCAGGGACAGTTATTTACGAGCAGTACTTC	CASSPDPGTVIYEQYF
TRBJ1-3	14	-	TRBV4-1	-	TGCGCCAGCAGCCATATAGGGGGTGCGAACACCATATATTTT	CASSHIGGANTIYF
TRBJ2-7	14	-	TRBV9	-	TGTGCCAGCAGCGTAGCCGAGCTCTCCTACGAGCAGTACTTC	CASSVAELSYEQYF
TRBJ1-1	12	-	TRBV18	-	TGTGCCAGCTCGCCGAGTGACACTGAAGCTTTCTTT	CASSPSDTEAFF
TRBJ1-6	14	-	TRBV19	-	TGTGCCAGTAGTATTCGGGAAGGCAATTCACCCCTCCACTTT	CASSIREGNSPLHF
TRBJ2-1	10	-	TRBV29-1	-	TGCAGCGTTGCAGTTTATGAGCAGTTCTTC	CSVAVYEQFF
TRBJ2-7	14	-	TRBV3-1/TRBV3-2	-	TGTGCCAGCAGCCAAGTCGGTCAGGTGGAAGAGCAGTACTTC	CASSQVGQVEEQYF
TRBJ1-5	13	few	TRBV30	TRBD1	TGTGCCTGGGGTACAGGGGGCGATCAGCCCCAGCATTTT	CAWGTGGDQPQHF
TRBJ1-1	15	-	TRBV9	-	TGTGCCAGCAGTTTGGGGGCGGTACCTTTTAATGAAGCTTTCTTT	CASSLGAVPFNEAFF
TRBJ2-2	17	-	TRBV5-1	TRBD1	TGCGCCAGCAGCTTGAGCGGGGACAGGGACTTCACCGGGGAGCTGTTTTTT	CASSLSGDRDFTGELFF
TRBJ1-4	16	-	TRBV23-1	-	TGCGCCAGCAGTCAACCCATACAGGCCTCTAATGAAAAACTGTTTTTT	CASSQPIQASNEKLFF
TRBJ1-2	18	-	TRBV7-8	TRBD1	TGTGCCAGCAGCTACGCCGGGACAGGAGCCCGTTATGGAAATGGCTACACCTTC	CASSYAGTGARYGNGYTF
TRBJ2-2	15	-	TRBV7-8	-	TGTGCCAGCAGCTTAGTCGTTAGTAACACCGGGGAGCTGTTTTTT	CASSLVVSNTGELFF
TRBJ1-3	17	-	TRBV7-9	TRBD1	TGTGCCAGCAGCCGCCCGGGACAGAACTCCTCTGGAAACACCATATATTTT	CASSRPGQNSSGNTIYF
TRBJ1-6	14	few	TRBV2	-	TGTGCCAGCAGTCAGGCAGGCCGGTATTCACCCCTCCACTTT	CASSQAGRYSPLHF